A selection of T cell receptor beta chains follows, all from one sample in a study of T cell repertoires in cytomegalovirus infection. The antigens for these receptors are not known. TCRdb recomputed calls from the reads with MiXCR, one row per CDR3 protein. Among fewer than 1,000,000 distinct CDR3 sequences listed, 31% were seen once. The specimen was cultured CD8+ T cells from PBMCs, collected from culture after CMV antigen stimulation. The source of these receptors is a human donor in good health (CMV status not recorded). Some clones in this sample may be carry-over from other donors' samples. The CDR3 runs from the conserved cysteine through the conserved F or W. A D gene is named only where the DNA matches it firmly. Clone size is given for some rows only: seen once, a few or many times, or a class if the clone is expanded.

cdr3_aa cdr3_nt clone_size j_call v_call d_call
CASSGGQLTEAFF TGTGCCAGCAGTGGTGGACAGCTGACTGAAGCTTTCTTT few TRBJ1-1 TRBV25-1 NA
CASSSRTGTNTGELFF TGTGCCAGCAGCTCGCGGACAGGAACGAACACCGGGGAGCTGTTTTTT many TRBJ2-2 TRBV11-3 TRBD1
CASRPTGRSYTF TGTGCCAGTCGACCGACAGGGAGGAGCTACACCTTC NA TRBJ1-2 TRBV19 TRBD1
CASSLRAGPDTQYF TGTGCCAGCAGTTTACGGGCAGGGCCAGATACGCAGTATTTT NA TRBJ2-3 TRBV28 NA
CASSYSKGALHTGELFF TGTGCCAGCAGTTACTCCAAGGGGGCACTCCACACCGGGGAGCTGTTTTTT NA TRBJ2-2 TRBV6-5 TRBD1
CASSGWDRAYNEQFF TGTGCCAGCAGTGGGTGGGACAGAGCATACAATGAGCAGTTCTTC NA TRBJ2-1 TRBV12-3/TRBV12-4 TRBD1
CASSLLSDFYNSPLHF TGTGCCAGCAGCTTATTATCGGACTTTTATAATTCACCCCTCCACTTT few TRBJ1-6 TRBV5-6 NA
CASRSSGGYYEQYF TGTGCCAGCAGATCTAGCGGGGGGTACTACGAGCAGTACTTC NA TRBJ2-7 TRBV6-6 TRBD2
CASNPTGRETQYF TGTGCCAGCAACCCGACAGGGAGAGAGACCCAGTACTTC NA TRBJ2-5 TRBV7-6 TRBD1
CASSPDGVYQETQYF TGTGCCAGCAGTCCTGACGGGGTGTACCAAGAGACCCAGTACTTC NA TRBJ2-5 TRBV28 NA